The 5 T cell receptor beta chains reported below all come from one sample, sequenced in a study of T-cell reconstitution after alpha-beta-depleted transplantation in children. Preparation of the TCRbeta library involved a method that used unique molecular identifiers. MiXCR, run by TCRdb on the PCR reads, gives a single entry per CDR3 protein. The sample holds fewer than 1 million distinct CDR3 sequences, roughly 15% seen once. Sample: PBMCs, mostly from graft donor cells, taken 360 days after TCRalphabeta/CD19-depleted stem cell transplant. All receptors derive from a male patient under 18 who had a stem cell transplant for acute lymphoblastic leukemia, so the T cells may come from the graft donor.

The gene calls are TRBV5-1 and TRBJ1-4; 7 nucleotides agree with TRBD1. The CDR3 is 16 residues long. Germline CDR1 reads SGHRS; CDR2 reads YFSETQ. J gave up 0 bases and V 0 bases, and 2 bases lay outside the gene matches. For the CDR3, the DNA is TGCGCCAGCAGCTTGGTGGGACAGACAACTAATGAAAAACTGTTTTTT. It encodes CASSLVGQTTNEKLFF.

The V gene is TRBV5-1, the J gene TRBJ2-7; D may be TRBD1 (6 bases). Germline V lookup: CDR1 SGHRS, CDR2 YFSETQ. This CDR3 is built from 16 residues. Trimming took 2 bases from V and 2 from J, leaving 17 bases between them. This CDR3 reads CASSLTQGIKPYEQYF. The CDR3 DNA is TGCGCCAGCAGCTTAACCCAGGGGATTAAGCCCTACGAGCAGTACTTC.

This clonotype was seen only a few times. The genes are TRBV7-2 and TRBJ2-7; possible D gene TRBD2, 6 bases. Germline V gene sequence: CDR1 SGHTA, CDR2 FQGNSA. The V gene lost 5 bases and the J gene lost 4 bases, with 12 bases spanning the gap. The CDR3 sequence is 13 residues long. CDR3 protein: CASSPRLDYEQYF. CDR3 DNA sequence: TGTGCCAGCAGCCCCCGACTAGATTACGAGCAGTACTTC.

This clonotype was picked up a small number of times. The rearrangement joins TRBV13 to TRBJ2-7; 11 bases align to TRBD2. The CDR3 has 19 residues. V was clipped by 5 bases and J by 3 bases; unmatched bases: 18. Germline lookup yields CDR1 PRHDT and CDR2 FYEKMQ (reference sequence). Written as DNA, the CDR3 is TGTGCCAGCAGCGGGGGGACTAGCGGAGAAGAGTGGCGGAGCTACGAGCAGTACTTC. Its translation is CASSGGTSGEEWRSYEQYF.

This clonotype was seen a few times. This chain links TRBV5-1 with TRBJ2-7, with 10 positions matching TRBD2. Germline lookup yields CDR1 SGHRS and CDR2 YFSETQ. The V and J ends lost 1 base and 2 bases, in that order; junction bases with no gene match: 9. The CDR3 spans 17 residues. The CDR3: CASSLSLAGASPYEQYF. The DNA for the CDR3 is TGCGCCAGCAGCTTGTCTCTAGCGGGAGCTTCCCCCTACGAGCAGTACTTC.